What follows is one T cell receptor beta chain and its context. Its antigen is unidentified. V lost 3 bases, J lost 6 bases, and 6 bases lay in between. The CDR3 totals 12 residues. In germline, CDR1 is LGHDT, CDR2 YNNKEL (reference sequence). This entry belongs to a study of T cell responses to AZD1222 COVID-19 vaccine. Findings and caveats of the study: White British ancestry dominated among donors, who included more females, and clonal diversity was possibly underestimated. Across spike, vaccine-associated CD4 TCRs were found, dominant at 160-218 and 743-854. Spike-specific TCR breadth and depth rose after two AZD1222 doses. Epitopes outside B.1.351 and B.1.1.7 mutated regions reportedly drew nearly half of spike TCRs.

Profiled with immunoSEQ multiplex PCR; TCRdb holds only in-frame clones, not every one. The repertoire holds approximately 130,000 clones, approximately 90% seen once, with around 10% in the top ten. Sequenced material: peripheral blood, taken on day 0 of MenACWY control vaccination. This TCR came from an adult in good health. The chain couples TRBV3-1 (or the pseudogene TRBV3-2) to TRBJ1-3; D is ambiguous. This chain's CDR3 is CASSQDLNTIYF. DNA of the CDR3: TGTGCCAGCAGCCAGGATCTAAACACCATATATTTT.